This T cell receptor (beta chain) was found in a study of blood T cell repertoires in COVID-19 (dated by TCRdb to about 2020). At the level of the whole study: Samples covering the acute and convalescent phases of COVID-19 were provided by collaborators in the United States, Italy and Spain. The prospective study material was composed of cDNA or gDNA derived from T cells, B-cell-depleted T cells, or PBMCs. Subjects who had been exposed to COVID-19, were actively infected with it, or had recovered from it provided the deeply sampled blood TCRbeta repertoires that made up the dataset. The repertoires were made available in a free public database intended to serve as a resource for research on the immune response to SARS-CoV-2. Samples came from the ongoing ImmuneRACE study (first 160 participants) plus 1,254 subjects from 6 global collaborators. A de-identified subject ID, COVID-19 status, age in years and sex were almost always included in the sample metadata. Where available, HLA class I and class II types were obtained from metadata supplied by the sample provider rather than from assay-based typing. Here is what the overall study found, with its caveats: The quantity of clinical and demographic metadata differed by source and by participant and was supplied without curation.

The cysteine opens and the phenylalanine closes a CDR3 of 17 amino acids. Only the CDR3 region is kept as DNA, spanning 51 bases read in frame from base 1. The V end loses 0 bases and the J end loses 0 bases, and a stretch of 15 bases separates them. CDR1 and CDR2 were assigned from the germline V gene (reference sequence) as SGHNT and YYREEE. The immunoSEQ Assay, a bias-controlled multiplex PCR, was used to amplify TCRbeta CDR3 regions from genomic DNA. The source study handled its data this way. The number of nucleated cells in each sample was estimated by amplification of reference gene primers within the assay. Sequence reads were collapsed and filtered to measure the absolute abundance of every unique TCRbeta CDR3 rearrangement. Productive Simpson clonality was computed per sample as the square root of Simpson's diversity index over productive rearrangements. TCRdb carries this immuneACCESS record with in-frame sequences only. Its versions omit some clonotypes, under half of them owing to an unresolved V gene in the studies checked, with the rest unexplained. V, J and clone size were drawn from that table, and D and trimming were deduced from the DNA. This sample lists roughly 210,000 clones; about nine tenths were detected once. In total, the top ten clones hold about 1.8% of the sample.

Each collaborating institution followed its own protocols to collect whole blood in K2EDTA tubes. For TCRbeta analysis, collaborator samples were shipped as frozen whole blood, as isolated PBMCs, or as DNA extracted from either sample type. Comments on this clone: The clone's antigen remains unknown. Per-nucleotide qualities are absent, and no much larger clonotype sits a single base away.

Sequencing used peripheral blood. Recombination joined TRBV5-4 with TRBJ2-5; the D gene remains uncertain. The sequence came from a man between 65 and 79 years old with acute or convalescent COVID-19. The nucleotides are TGTGCCAGCAGCTTGGCTTTCGGCAGGCCGTACCAAGAGACCCAGTACTTC. The encoded protein is CASSLAFGRPYQETQYF.